The present entry profiles one TCR beta chain with its context. A read error may be the cause here, since a much bigger clone is one base away. Sample time point: persistent/refractory GD, antithyroid drugs over 5 years with positive TRAb. From RNA extracted from PBMCs, the TCR library was made. The data are from a study of regulatory T cells in long-lasting Graves disease. Investigators prepared the TCR beta libraries by applying iRepertoire HTBI primers and Arm-PCR of CDR3 regions. MiXCR, applied by TCRdb to the multiplex PCR reads, yields one record per CDR3 protein. Found here are about 470,000 distinct CDR3 sequences, 20% to 25% of them singletons; the top ten hold 7% to 9%. The CDR3 totals 13 residues. Germline V gene data show CDR1 as MNHEY and CDR2 as SVGAGI. Trimming took 4 bases from V and 4 from J, leaving 10 bases between them.

Sample: peripheral blood mononuclear cells (PBMCs), taken when the disease was refractory, from a patient treated with antithyroid drugs. The chain employs TRBV6-5 and TRBJ1-1, with a weak D call TRBD1 (6 bases). This clonotype was obtained from a female donor with Graves disease. CDR3 residues: CASSWGASTEAFF. The CDR3 nucleotides are TGTGCCAGCAGTTGGGGGGCAAGCACTGAAGCTTTCTTT.